This T cell receptor (beta chain) was sequenced for a study of cytomegalovirus exposure and HLA in healthy donors. Regarding the study as a whole: A later analysis reportedly found that, within productive TCRs, an Asian-associated ancestry cluster had fewer N-insertions than the mean observed across the roughly 630 donors. The authors later linked a missense DCLRE1C variant to TCR beta V- and J-gene trimming.

The study ran its PCR with 60 Vbeta and 13 Jbeta primers. Using immunoSEQ multiplex PCR, the repertoire was profiled, and TCRdb retains in-frame clones only, with some absent. The table lists approximately 130,000 clones, roughly 80% of them singletons. About this clone: The antigen remains undetermined.

Sequencing input: PBMCs. This clonotype originated in a girl under 10 years old in good health and CMV-seronegative.

CDR3 in amino acids: CASSLDPAGDTQYF. The CDR3 region has the DNA TGTGCCAGCAGCTTAGACCCCGCGGGAGATACGCAGTATTTT. The rearrangement joins TRBV7-9 to TRBJ2-3; D is perhaps TRBD2 (5 bases). V lost 1 base, J lost 5 bases, and 10 bases lay in between. Looked up from germline, CDR1 is SEHNR and CDR2 is FQNEAQ (reference sequence). CDR3 size: 14 residues.